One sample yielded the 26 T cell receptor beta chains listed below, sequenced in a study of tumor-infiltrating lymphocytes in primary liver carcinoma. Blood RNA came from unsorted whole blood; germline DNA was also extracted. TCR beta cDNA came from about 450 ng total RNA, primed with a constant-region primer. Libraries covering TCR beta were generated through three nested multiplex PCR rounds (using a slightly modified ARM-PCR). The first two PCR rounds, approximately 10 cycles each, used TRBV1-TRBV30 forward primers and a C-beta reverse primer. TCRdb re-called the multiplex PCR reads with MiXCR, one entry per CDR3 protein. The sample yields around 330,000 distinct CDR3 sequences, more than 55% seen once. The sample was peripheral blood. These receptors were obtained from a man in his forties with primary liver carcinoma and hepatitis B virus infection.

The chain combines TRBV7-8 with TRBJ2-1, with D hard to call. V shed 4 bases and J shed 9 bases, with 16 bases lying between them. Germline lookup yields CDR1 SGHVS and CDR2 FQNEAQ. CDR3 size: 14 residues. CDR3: CASSYGAWRGEQFF. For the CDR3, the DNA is TGTGCCAGCAGCTATGGAGCCTGGAGAGGTGAGCAGTTCTTC.

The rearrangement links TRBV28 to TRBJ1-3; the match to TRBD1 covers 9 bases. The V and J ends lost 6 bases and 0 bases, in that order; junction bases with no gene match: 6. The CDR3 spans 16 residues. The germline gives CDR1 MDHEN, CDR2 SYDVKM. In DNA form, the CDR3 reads TGTGCCAGCAGCCGACAGGGGGTCTCCTCTGGAAACACCATATATTTT. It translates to CASSRQGVSSGNTIYF.

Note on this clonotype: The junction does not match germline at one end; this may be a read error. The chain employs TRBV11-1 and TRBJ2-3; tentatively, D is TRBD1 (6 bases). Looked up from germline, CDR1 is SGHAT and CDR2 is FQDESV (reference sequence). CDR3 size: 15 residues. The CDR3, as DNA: TGTGCCAGCAGCTCCCAGGGTTGGGACACAGGTACGCAGTATTTC. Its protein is CASSSQGWDTGTQYF.

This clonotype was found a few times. This CDR3 reads CASGARGALVHEQYF. The DNA for the CDR3 is TGTGCCAGCGGCGCCCGGGGGGCCCTCGTCCACGAGCAGTACTTC. The chain recombines TRBV6-2 or TRBV6-3 with TRBJ2-7; maybe TRBD2 (7 bases). The CDR3 extends over 15 amino acids. Trimming removed 8 bases from V and 5 bases from J, with 22 bases in between. Germline-derived CDR1 and CDR2 are MNHEY and SVGEGT.

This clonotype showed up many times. This CDR3 reads CASRVPGLGDNEQFF. As DNA, the CDR3 is TGTGCCAGCAGGGTTCCGGGACTAGGGGACAATGAGCAGTTCTTC. This sequence joins TRBV6-1 and TRBJ2-1; 8 bases match TRBD2. CDR1 is MNHNS and CDR2 is SASEGT in the germline V gene. The CDR3 consists of 15 residues. J lost 5 bases, V lost 6 bases, and 9 bases had no gene match.

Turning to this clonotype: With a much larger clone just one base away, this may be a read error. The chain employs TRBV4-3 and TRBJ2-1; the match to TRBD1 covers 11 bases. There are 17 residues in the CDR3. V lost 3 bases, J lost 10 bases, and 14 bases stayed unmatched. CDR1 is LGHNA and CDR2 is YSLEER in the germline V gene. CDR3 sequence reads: CASSQEWTGGVSWEQFF. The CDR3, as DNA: TGCGCCAGCAGCCAGGAGTGGACAGGGGGCGTAAGTTGGGAGCAGTTCTTC.

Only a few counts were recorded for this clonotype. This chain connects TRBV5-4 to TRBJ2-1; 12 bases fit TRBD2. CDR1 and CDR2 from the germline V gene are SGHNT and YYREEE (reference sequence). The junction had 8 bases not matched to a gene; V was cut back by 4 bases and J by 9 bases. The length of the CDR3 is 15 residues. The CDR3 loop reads CASSGLAGGLGEQFF. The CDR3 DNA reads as TGTGCCAGCAGCGGCCTAGCGGGAGGGTTAGGTGAGCAGTTCTTC.

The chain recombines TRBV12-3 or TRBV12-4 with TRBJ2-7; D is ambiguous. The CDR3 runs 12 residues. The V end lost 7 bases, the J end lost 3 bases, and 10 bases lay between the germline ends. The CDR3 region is CASTSGLYEQYF. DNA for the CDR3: TGTGCCAGCACCTCGGGCCTCTACGAGCAGTACTTC.

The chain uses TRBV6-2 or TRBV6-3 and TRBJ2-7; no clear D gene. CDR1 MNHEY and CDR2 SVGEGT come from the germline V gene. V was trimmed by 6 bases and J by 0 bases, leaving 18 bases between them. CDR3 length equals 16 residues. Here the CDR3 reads CASSRTVGWRSYEQYF. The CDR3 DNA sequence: TGTGCCAGCAGCCGTACCGTTGGCTGGCGCTCCTACGAGCAGTACTTC.

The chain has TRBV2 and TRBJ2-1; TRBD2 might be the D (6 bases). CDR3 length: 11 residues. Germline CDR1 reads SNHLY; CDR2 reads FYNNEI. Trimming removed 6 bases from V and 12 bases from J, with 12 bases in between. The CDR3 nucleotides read TGTGCCAGCAGAGAGGAGGGTGGGCAGTTCTTC. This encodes CASREEGGQFF.

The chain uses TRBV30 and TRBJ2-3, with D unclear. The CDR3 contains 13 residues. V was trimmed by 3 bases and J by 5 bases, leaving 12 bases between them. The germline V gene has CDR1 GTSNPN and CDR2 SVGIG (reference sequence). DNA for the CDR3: TGTGCCTGGAGCGACCCTCCAGGAGATACGCAGTATTTT. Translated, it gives CAWSDPPGDTQYF.

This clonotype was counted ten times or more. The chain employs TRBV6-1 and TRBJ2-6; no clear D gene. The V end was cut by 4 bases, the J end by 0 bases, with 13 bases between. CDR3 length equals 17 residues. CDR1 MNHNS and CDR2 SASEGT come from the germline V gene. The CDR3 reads CASSGGPKSSGANVLTF. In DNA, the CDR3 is TGTGCCAGCAGTGGCGGACCCAAGAGCTCTGGGGCCAACGTCCTGACTTTC.

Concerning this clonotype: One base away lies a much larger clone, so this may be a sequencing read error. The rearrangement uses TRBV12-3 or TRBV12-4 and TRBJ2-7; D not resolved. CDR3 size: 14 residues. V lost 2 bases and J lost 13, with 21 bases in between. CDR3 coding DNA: TGTGCCAGCAGTTTAACGGCGGAATGTCCTATTCCTTACTTC. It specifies CASSLTAECPIPYF.

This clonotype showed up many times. The CDR3 sequence: CASSQDGGGDYGYTF. The CDR3 region has the DNA TGCGCCAGCAGCCAAGATGGGGGGGGAGACTATGGCTACACCTTC. The genes are TRBV4-3 and TRBJ1-2, with a weak D call TRBD1 (5 bases). Germline assignment: CDR1 LGHNA and CDR2 YSLEER. Trimming took off 0 bases at V and 3 bases at J, with 11 bases between the two ends. The CDR3 is 15 amino acids.

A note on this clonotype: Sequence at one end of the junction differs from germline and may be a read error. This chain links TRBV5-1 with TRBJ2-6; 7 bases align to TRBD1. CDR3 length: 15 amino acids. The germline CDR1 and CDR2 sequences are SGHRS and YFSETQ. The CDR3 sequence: CDSSLGTAGANVLTF. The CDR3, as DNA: TGCGACAGCAGCTTGGGGACAGCGGGGGCCAACGTCCTGACTTTC.

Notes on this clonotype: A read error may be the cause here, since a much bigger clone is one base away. CDR3 DNA sequence: TGCGCCAGCAGTGATTGGGGCTTGGATGGCTACAACTTC. Translated: CASSDWGLDGYNF. The rearrangement joins TRBV10-2 to TRBJ1-2; maybe TRBD1 (5 bases). From germline, CDR1 is WSHSY and CDR2 SAAADI. This CDR3 spans 13 amino acids.

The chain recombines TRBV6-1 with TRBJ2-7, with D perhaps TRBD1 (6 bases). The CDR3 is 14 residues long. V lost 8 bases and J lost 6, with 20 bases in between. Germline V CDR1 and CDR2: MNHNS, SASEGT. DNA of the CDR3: TGTGCCAGCCTCGTAGGACAGCATCCCGGCGAGCAGTACTTC. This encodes CASLVGQHPGEQYF.

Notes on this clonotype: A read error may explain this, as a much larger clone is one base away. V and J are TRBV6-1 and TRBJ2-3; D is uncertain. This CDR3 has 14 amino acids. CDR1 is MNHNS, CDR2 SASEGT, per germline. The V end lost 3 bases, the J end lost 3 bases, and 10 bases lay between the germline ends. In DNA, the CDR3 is TGTGCCAGCAGTGACAGTGGGCCAACAGATACGCAGTATTTT. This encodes CASSDSGPTDTQYF.

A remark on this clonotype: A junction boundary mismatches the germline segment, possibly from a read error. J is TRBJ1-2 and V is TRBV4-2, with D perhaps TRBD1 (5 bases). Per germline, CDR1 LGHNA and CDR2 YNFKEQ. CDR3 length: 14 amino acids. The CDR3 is CACSQDGGIEGYSF. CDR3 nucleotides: TGTGCCTGCAGCCAAGATGGGGGGATCGAGGGCTACTCCTTC.

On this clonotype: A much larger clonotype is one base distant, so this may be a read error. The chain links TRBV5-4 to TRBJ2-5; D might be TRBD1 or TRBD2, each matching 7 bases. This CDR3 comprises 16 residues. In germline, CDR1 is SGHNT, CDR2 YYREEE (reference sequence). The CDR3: CPSSTEGRGRVETQYF. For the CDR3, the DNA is TGTCCCAGCAGCACCGAAGGGAGGGGGCGCGTTGAGACCCAGTACTTC.

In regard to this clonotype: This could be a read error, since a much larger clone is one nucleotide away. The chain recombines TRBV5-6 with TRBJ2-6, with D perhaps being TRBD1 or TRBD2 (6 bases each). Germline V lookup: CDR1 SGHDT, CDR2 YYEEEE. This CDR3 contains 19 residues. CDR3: CASSAGAKKGLRGASVLTF. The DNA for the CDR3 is TGTGCCAGCAGCGCCGGAGCCAAAAAGGGGTTGAGGGGGGCCAGCGTCCTGACTTTC.

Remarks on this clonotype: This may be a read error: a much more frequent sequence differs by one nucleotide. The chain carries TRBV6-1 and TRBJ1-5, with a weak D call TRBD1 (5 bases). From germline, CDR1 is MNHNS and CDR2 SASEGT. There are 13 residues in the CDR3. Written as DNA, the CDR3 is TGTGCCAGCAGGCCATGGGGGAATCAGACCCAGCATTTT. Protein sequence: CASRPWGNQTQHF.

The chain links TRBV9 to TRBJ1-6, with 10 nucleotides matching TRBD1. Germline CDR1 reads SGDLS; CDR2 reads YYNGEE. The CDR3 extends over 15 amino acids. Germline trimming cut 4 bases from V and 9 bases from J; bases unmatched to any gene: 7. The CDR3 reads CASSPTGGGFSPLHF. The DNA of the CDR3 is TGTGCCAGCAGCCCGACAGGGGGCGGGTTTTCACCCCTCCACTTT.

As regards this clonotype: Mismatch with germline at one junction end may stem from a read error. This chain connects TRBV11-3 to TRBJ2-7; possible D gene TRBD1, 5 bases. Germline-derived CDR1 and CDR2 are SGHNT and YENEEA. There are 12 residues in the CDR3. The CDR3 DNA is TGTGCCAGCAGCCACCAGGGCTATGAGCACTACTTC. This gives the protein CASSHQGYEHYF.

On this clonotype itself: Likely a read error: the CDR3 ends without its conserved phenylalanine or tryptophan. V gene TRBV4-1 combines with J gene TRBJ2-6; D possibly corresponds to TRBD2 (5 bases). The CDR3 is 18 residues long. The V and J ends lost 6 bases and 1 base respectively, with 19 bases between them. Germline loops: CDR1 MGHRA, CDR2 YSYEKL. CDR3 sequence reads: CASSRGILKLSGANVLTL. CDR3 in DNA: TGCGCCAGCAGTCGAGGGATCCTCAAACTGTCTGGGGCCAACGTCCTGACTCTC.

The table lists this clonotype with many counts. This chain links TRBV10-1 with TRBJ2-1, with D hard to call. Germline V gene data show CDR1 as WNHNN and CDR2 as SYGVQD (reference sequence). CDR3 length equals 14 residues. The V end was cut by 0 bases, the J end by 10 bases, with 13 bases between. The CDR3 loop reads CASSESIGMGEQFF. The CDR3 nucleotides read TGCGCCAGCAGTGAGTCAATCGGTATGGGCGAGCAGTTCTTC.